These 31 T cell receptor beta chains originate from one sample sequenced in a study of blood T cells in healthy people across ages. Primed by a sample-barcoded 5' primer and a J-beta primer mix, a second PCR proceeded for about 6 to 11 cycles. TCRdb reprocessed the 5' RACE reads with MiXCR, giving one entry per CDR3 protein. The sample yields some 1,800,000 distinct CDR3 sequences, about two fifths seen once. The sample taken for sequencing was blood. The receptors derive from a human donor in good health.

The CDR3 here is CASSPLKLRAKNIQYF. The CDR3 nucleotides read TGTGCCAGCAGCCCCCTAAAATTAAGAGCCAAAAACATTCAGTACTTC. The rearrangement joins TRBV7-4 to TRBJ2-4; D gene ambiguous. Trimming left V 5 bases short and J 0 bases short, with 14 bases between. CDR1 is SGHVT and CDR2 is SQSDAQ in the germline V gene. This CDR3 region has 16 residues.

The CDR3 spells CASNKRASRNNSPLHF. The DNA for the CDR3 is TGTGCCAGCAACAAAAGGGCTTCCAGGAATAATTCACCCCTCCACTTT. The chain uses TRBV6-2 or TRBV6-3 and TRBJ1-6; no reliable D call. The CDR3 spans 16 residues. With 7 bases removed from V and 5 bases from J, the gap between germline ends came to 18 bases. The germline V gene encodes CDR1 MNHEY and CDR2 SVGEGT.

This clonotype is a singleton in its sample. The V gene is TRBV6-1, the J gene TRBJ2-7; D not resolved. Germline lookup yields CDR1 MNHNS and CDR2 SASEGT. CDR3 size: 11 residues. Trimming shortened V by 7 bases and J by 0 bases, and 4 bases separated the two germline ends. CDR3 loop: CASTPSYEQYF. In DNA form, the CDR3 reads TGTGCCAGCACTCCCTCCTACGAGCAGTACTTC.

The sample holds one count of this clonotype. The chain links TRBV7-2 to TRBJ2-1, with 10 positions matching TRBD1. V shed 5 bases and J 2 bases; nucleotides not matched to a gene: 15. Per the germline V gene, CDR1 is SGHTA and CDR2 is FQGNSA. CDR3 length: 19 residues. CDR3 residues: CASSERTGGVSRPYNEQFF. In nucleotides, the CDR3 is TGTGCCAGCAGCGAACGGACAGGGGGAGTGTCCCGACCCTACAATGAGCAGTTCTTC.

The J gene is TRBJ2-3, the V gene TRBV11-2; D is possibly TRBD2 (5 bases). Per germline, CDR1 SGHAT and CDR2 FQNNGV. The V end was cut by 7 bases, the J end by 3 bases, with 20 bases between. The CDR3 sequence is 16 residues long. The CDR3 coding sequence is TGTGCCAGCAAATTACGAGCGGACCGATTAACAGATACGCAGTATTTT. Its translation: CASKLRADRLTDTQYF.

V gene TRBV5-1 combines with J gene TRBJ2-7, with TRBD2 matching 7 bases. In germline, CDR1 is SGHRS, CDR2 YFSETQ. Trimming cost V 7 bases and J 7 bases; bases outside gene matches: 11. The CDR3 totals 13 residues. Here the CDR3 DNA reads TGCGCCAGCCCCTGGGAGGGGTTGGGGGAGCAGTACTTC. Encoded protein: CASPWEGLGEQYF.

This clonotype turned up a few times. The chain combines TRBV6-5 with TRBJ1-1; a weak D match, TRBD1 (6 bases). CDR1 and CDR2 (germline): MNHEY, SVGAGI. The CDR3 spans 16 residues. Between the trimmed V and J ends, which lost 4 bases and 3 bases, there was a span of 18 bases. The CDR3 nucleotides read TGTGCCAGCAGTTCCATAACAGGGTTTGCGGACACTGAAGCTTTCTTT. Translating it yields CASSSITGFADTEAFF.

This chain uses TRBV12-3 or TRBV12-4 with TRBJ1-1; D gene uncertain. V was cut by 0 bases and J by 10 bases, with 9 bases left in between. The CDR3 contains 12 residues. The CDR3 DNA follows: TGTGCCAGCAGTTTAGCGGCAAAAAGAGCTTTCTTT. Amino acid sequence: CASSLAAKRAFF.

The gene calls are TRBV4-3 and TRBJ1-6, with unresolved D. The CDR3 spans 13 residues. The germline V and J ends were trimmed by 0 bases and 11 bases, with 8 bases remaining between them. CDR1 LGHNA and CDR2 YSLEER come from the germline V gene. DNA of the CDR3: TGCGCCAGCAGCCAAGATTTAGGGACACCCCTCCACTTT. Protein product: CASSQDLGTPLHF.

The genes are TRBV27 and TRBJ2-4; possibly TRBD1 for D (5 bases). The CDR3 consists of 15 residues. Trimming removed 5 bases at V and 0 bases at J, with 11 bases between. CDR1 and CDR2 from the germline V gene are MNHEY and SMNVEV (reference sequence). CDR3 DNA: TGTGCCAGCAGTCCAGGGCCGATAGCCAAAAACATTCAGTACTTC. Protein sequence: CASSPGPIAKNIQYF.

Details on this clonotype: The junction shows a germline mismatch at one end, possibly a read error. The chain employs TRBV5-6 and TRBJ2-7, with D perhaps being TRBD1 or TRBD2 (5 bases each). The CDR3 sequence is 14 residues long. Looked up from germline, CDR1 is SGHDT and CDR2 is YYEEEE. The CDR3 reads CAGSLGDPVYEQYF. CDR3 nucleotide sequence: TGTGCCGGCAGCTTGGGGGACCCAGTATACGAGCAGTACTTC.

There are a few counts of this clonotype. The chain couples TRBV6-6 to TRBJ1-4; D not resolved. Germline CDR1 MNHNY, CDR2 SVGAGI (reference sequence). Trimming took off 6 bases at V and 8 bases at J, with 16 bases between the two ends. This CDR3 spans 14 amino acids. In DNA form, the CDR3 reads TGTGCCAGCAGCTTCAAGGGCACGAGGGAAAAACTGTTTTTT. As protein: CASSFKGTREKLFF.

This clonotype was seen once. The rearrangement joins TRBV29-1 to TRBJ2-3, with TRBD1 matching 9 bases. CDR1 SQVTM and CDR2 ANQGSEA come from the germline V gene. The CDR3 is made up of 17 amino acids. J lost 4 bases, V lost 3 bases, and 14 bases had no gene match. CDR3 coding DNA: TGCAGCGTTGAGAGGTTGGGGACAGGGAGGGGCGCAGATACGCAGTATTTT. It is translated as CSVERLGTGRGADTQYF.

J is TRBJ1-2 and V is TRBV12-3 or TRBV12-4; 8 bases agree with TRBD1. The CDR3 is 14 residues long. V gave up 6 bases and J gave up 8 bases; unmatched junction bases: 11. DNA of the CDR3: TGTGCCAGCAGGGACAGGGACTGGGGGCACGGCTACACCTTC. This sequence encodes CASRDRDWGHGYTF.

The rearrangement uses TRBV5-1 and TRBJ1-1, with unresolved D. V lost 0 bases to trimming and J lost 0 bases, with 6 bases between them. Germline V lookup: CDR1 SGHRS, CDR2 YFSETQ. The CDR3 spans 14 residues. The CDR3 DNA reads TGCGCCAGCAGCTTGGAGAACGTGAACACTGAAGCTTTCTTT. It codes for CASSLENVNTEAFF.

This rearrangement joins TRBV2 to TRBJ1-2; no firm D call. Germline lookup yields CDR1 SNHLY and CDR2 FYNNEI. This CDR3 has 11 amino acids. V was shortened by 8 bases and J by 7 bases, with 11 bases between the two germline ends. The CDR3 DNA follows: TGTGCCAGCCGGGAGAGAAGTGGCTACACCTTC. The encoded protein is CASRERSGYTF. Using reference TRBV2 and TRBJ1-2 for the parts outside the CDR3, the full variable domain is EPEVTQTPSHQVTQMGQEVILRCVPISNHLYFYWYRQILGQKVEFLVSFYNNEISEKSEIFDDQFSVERPDGSNFTLKIRSTKLEDSAMYFCASRERSGYTFGSGTRLTVV.

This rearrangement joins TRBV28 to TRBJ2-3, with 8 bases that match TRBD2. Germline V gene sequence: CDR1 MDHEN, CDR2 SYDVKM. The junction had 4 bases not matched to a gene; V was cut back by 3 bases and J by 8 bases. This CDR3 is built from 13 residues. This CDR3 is CASSFLAGPTQYF. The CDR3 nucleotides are TGTGCCAGCAGTTTCCTAGCGGGTCCTACGCAGTATTTT.

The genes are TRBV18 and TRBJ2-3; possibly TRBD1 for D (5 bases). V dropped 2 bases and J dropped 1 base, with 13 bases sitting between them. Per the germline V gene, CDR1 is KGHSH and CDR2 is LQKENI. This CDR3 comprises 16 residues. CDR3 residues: CASSPFLGEGTDTQYF. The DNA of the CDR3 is TGTGCCAGCTCACCATTCCTAGGGGAAGGCACAGATACGCAGTATTTT.

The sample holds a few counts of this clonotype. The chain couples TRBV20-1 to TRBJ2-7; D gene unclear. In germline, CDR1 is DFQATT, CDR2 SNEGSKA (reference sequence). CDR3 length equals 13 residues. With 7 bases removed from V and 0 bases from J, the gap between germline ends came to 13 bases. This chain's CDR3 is CSGLNALSYEQYF. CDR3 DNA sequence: TGCAGTGGACTTAACGCCCTCTCCTACGAGCAGTACTTC.

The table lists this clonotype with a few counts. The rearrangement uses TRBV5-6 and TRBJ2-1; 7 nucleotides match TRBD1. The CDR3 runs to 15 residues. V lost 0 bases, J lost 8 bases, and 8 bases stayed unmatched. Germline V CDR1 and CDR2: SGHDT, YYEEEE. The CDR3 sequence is CASSLDTGVWDEQFF. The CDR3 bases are TGTGCCAGCAGCTTGGATACAGGGGTCTGGGATGAGCAGTTCTTC.

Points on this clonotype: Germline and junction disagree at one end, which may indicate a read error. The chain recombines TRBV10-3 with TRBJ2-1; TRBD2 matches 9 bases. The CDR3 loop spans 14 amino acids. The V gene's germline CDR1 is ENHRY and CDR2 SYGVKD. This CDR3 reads CAIHSGSSYDEQFF. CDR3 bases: TGTGCCATCCATAGCGGGAGCTCCTACGATGAGCAGTTCTTC.

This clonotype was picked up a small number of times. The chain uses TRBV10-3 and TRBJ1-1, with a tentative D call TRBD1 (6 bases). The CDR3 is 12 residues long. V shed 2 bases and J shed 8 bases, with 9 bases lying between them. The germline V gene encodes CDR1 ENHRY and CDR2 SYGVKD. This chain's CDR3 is CAISEADREAFF. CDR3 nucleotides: TGTGCCATCAGTGAGGCAGACAGGGAAGCTTTCTTT.

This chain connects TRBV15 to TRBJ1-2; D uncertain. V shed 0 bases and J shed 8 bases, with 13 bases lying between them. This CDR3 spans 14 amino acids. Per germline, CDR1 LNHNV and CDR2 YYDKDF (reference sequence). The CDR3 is CATSRDQGLDGYTF. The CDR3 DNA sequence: TGTGCCACCAGCAGAGATCAAGGGTTGGACGGCTACACCTTC.

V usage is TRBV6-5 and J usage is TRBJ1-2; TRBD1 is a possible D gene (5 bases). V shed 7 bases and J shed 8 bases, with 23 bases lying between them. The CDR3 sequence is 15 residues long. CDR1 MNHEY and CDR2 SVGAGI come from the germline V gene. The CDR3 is CASKVDPDSWGGYTF. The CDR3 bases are TGTGCCAGCAAGGTCGACCCCGACTCGTGGGGGGGCTACACCTTC.

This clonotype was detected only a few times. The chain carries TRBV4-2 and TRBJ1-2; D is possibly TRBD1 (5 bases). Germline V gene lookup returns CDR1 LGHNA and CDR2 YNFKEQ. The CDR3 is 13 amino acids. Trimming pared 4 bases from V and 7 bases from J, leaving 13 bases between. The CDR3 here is CASSRSGRGGYTF. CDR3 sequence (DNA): TGTGCCAGCAGCCGATCAGGGAGGGGTGGCTACACCTTC.

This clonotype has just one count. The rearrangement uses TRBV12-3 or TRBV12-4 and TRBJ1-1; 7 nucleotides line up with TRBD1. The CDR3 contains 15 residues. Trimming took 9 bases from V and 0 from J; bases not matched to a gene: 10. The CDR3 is CASGGDSTMNTEAFF. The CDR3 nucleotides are TGTGCCAGTGGGGGGGACAGCACCATGAACACTGAAGCTTTCTTT.

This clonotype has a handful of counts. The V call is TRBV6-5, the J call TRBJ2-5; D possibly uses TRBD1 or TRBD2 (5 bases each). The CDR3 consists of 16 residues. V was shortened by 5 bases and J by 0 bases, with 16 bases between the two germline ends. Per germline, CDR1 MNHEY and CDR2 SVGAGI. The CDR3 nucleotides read TGTGCCAGCAGTACGCCGGGACCCGGGTACCAAGAGACCCAGTACTTC. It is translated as CASSTPGPGYQETQYF.

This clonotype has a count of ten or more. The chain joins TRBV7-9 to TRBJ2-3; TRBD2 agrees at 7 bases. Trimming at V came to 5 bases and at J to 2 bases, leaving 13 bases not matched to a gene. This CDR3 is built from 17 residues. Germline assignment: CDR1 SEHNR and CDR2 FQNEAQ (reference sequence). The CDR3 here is CASSPPPGTTNTDTQYF. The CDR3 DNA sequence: TGTGCCAGCAGCCCACCTCCGGGGACTACCAACACAGATACGCAGTATTTT.

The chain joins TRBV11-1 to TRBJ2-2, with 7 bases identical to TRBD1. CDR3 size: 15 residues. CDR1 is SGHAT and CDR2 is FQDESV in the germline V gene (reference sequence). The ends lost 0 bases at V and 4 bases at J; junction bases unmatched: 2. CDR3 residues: CASSLAYRGTGELFF. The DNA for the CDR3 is TGTGCCAGCAGCTTAGCCTACAGGGGCACCGGGGAGCTGTTTTTT.

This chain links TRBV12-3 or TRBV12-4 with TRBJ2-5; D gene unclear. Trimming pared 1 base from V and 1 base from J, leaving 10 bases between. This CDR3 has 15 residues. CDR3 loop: CASSLGVGRQETQYF. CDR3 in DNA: TGTGCCAGCAGTTTAGGGGTAGGGCGCCAAGAGACCCAGTACTTC.

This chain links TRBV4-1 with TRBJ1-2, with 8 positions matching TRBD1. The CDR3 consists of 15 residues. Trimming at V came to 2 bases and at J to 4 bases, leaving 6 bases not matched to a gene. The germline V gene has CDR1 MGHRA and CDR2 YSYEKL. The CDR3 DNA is TGCGCCAGCAGCCAATTGGACAGGGCCCTCTATGGCTACACCTTC. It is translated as CASSQLDRALYGYTF.